A selection of T cell receptor beta chains follows, all from one sample in a study of cytomegalovirus exposure and HLA in healthy donors. Here immunoSEQ multiplex PCR was the method, and the copy in TCRdb shows in-frame clones only, minus some. The repertoire includes roughly 150,000 clones, around 72% of them detected once, and more than 1.2% sits in the top ten. The source material was PBMCs. The receptors come from a man in his late teens or twenties in good health and CMV-seronegative. Each CDR3 is given with its conserved first and last residue. A D gene is named only where the DNA matches it firmly. Where a row states a size, it is once, few, many or the class of an expanded clone; other rows omit it.

D: -
V: TRBV6-5
J: TRBJ2-5
size: -
CDR3: CASSYSKGQHQETQYF
DNA: TGTGCCAGCAGTTACTCTAAAGGACAGCACCAAGAGACCCAGTACTTC

D: -
V: TRBV28
J: TRBJ2-3
size: -
CDR3: CASRANTDTQYF
DNA: TGTGCCAGCAGGGCCAATACAGATACGCAGTATTTT

D: -
V: TRBV9
J: TRBJ2-7
size: few
CDR3: CASSGGSVPPYYEQYF
DNA: TGTGCCAGCAGCGGGGGTAGCGTCCCCCCTTACTACGAGCAGTACTTC

D: -
V: TRBV19
J: TRBJ2-5
size: -
CDR3: CASSIGGRGQETQYF
DNA: TGTGCCAGTAGTATAGGAGGCAGGGGCCAAGAGACCCAGTACTTC

D: TRBD1
V: TRBV13
J: TRBJ2-7
size: -
CDR3: CASSSGQYYEQYF
DNA: TGTGCCAGCAGCTCGGGACAGTACTACGAGCAGTACTTC

D: -
V: TRBV11-2
J: TRBJ2-1
size: -
CDR3: CASSLVLAPSYNEQFF
DNA: TGTGCCAGCAGCTTAGTGCTAGCCCCCTCCTACAATGAGCAGTTCTTC

D: -
V: TRBV4-3
J: TRBJ1-5
size: -
CDR3: CASSQGPTGSNQPQHF
DNA: TGCGCCAGCAGCCAAGGCCCTACAGGGTCCAATCAGCCCCAGCATTTT

D: -
V: TRBV7-2
J: TRBJ1-1
size: once
CDR3: CASTPWRALNTEAFF
DNA: TGTGCCAGCACCCCGTGGAGGGCGCTGAACACTGAAGCTTTCTTT

D: TRBD1
V: TRBV5-1
J: TRBJ1-2
size: medium-sized
CDR3: CASTTGGDGYTF
DNA: TGCGCCAGCACCACAGGGGGCGATGGCTACACCTTC

D: -
V: TRBV7-6
J: TRBJ2-7
size: -
CDR3: CASSLSSGEQYF
DNA: TGTGCCAGCAGCTTAAGTTCAGGGGAGCAGTACTTC

D: -
V: TRBV7-9
J: TRBJ2-1
size: once
CDR3: CASRGIRENSYNEQFF
DNA: TGTGCCAGCAGGGGTATAAGGGAGAACTCCTACAATGAGCAGTTCTTC

D: -
V: TRBV10-3
J: TRBJ1-4
size: -
CDR3: CAISQVGGGATNEKLFF
DNA: TGTGCCATCAGCCAAGTCGGAGGGGGGGCAACTAATGAAAAACTGTTTTTT

D: -
V: TRBV2
J: TRBJ1-2
size: -
CDR3: CASSPQGPTNYGYTF
DNA: TGTGCCAGCAGTCCACAGGGTCCTACTAACTATGGCTACACCTTC

D: -
V: TRBV30
J: TRBJ2-7
size: -
CDR3: CAWSWGRDEQYF
DNA: TGTGCCTGGAGTTGGGGGCGAGACGAGCAGTACTTC

D: -
V: TRBV28
J: TRBJ2-4
size: -
CDR3: CASTEGGEAKNIQYF
DNA: TGTGCCAGCACCGAGGGGGGGGAGGCCAAAAACATTCAGTACTTC

D: TRBD1
V: TRBV30
J: TRBJ2-5
size: -
CDR3: CAWSVSLDRGGETQYF
DNA: TGTGCCTGGAGTGTAAGCCTGGACAGGGGAGGAGAGACCCAGTACTTC

D: -
V: TRBV7-2
J: TRBJ2-7
size: -
CDR3: CASSLVPGVHEQYF
DNA: TGTGCCAGCAGCTTAGTCCCAGGGGTCCACGAGCAGTACTTC

D: -
V: TRBV28
J: TRBJ2-7
size: -
CDR3: CASNRYGQGYEQYF
DNA: TGTGCCAGCAATCGCTATGGTCAGGGGTACGAGCAGTACTTC

D: -
V: TRBV4-1
J: TRBJ1-4
size: once
CDR3: CASSLGRGNEKLFF
DNA: TGCGCCAGCAGCCTGGGCCGCGGGAATGAAAAACTGTTTTTT

D: -
V: TRBV4-3
J: TRBJ2-2
size: once
CDR3: CASSRRGWFEDTNTGELFF
DNA: TGCGCCAGCAGCCGAAGGGGTTGGTTTGAGGACACGAACACCGGGGAGCTGTTTTTT

D: TRBD2
V: TRBV27
J: TRBJ2-5
size: few
CDR3: CASGWSSGSKQYF
DNA: TGTGCCAGCGGATGGAGTAGCGGGAGCAAGCAGTACTTC

D: TRBD2
V: TRBV7-2
J: TRBJ2-7
size: few
CDR3: CASSRTSGNYEQYF
DNA: TGTGCCAGCAGCCGGACTAGCGGGAATTACGAGCAGTACTTC

D: -
V: TRBV7-2
J: TRBJ2-1
size: -
CDR3: CASSLGGGGNEQFF
DNA: TGTGCCAGCAGCTTAGGCGGAGGCGGGAATGAGCAGTTCTTC

D: TRBD1
V: TRBV28
J: TRBJ1-1
size: -
CDR3: CASSFSASGGAFF
DNA: TGTGCCAGCAGTTTTTCGGCCTCAGGGGGAGCTTTCTTT

D: TRBD2
V: TRBV6-6
J: TRBJ2-7
size: -
CDR3: CASTTGGRREQYF
DNA: TGTGCCAGCACGACGGGGGGGCGTCGCGAGCAGTACTTC

D: -
V: TRBV28
J: TRBJ1-5
size: -
CDR3: CASSYPTGNQPQHF
DNA: TGTGCCAGCAGTTACCCAACGGGCAATCAGCCCCAGCATTTT

D: TRBD2
V: TRBV7-9
J: TRBJ2-7
size: few
CDR3: CSSTLTPSGYEQYF
DNA: TGTTCCAGCACCCTTACCCCTAGCGGCTACGAGCAGTACTTC

D: -
V: TRBV4-3
J: TRBJ1-1
size: -
CDR3: CASSQEKVRGTEAFF
DNA: TGCGCCAGCAGCCAAGAAAAAGTCAGGGGCACTGAAGCTTTCTTT

D: -
V: TRBV7-9
J: TRBJ2-3
size: -
CDR3: CASSLVERGDTQYF
DNA: TGTGCCAGCAGCTTAGTCGAGCGAGGGGATACGCAGTATTTT

D: -
V: TRBV7-9
J: TRBJ1-1
size: -
CDR3: CASSPNPGSTEAFF
DNA: TGTGCCAGCAGCCCAAACCCGGGGAGCACTGAAGCTTTCTTT

D: -
V: TRBV10-2
J: TRBJ2-5
size: -
CDR3: CASTRGGVETQYF
DNA: TGCGCCAGCACGCGGGGCGGGGTAGAGACCCAGTACTTC

D: -
V: TRBV7-9
J: TRBJ2-7
size: -
CDR3: CASSYRGKNPYEQYF
DNA: TGTGCCAGCAGCTATCGGGGAAAAAACCCCTACGAGCAGTACTTC

D: -
V: TRBV4-3
J: TRBJ2-6
size: -
CDR3: CASSQPGSGANVLTF
DNA: TGCGCCAGCAGCCAACCAGGGTCTGGGGCCAACGTCCTGACTTTC

D: -
V: TRBV28
J: TRBJ2-7
size: -
CDR3: CASSYRREQYF
DNA: TGTGCCAGCAGCTATCGGCGGGAGCAGTACTTC

D: TRBD1
V: TRBV29-1
J: TRBJ2-7
size: -
CDR3: CSVARGQDGYEQYF
DNA: TGCAGCGTTGCCCGAGGACAGGACGGATACGAGCAGTACTTC

D: TRBD1
V: TRBV6-1
J: TRBJ1-2
size: many
CDR3: CASADRDSGGYTF
DNA: TGTGCCAGCGCGGATCGGGACAGCGGGGGCTACACCTTC

D: TRBD2
V: TRBV7-9
J: TRBJ2-3
size: -
CDR3: CSSSPWREGRGDTQYF
DNA: TGTTCCAGCAGCCCGTGGCGGGAGGGCCGGGGAGATACGCAGTATTTT

D: TRBD1
V: TRBV18
J: TRBJ2-7
size: few
CDR3: CASSRGTGEGYEQYF
DNA: TGTGCCAGCTCCCGGGGGACAGGGGAAGGCTACGAGCAGTACTTC

D: TRBD2
V: TRBV7-9
J: TRBJ2-2
size: few
CDR3: CASRLTSGANTGELFF
DNA: TGTGCCAGCAGACTTACTAGCGGAGCCAACACCGGGGAGCTGTTTTTT

D: TRBD1
V: TRBV28
J: TRBJ1-2
size: -
CDR3: CASSSTGQGHDGYTF
DNA: TGCGCCAGCAGTTCGACGGGACAGGGACATGATGGCTACACCTTC

D: TRBD1
V: TRBV7-2
J: TRBJ1-5
size: -
CDR3: CASSWDRGSNQPQHF
DNA: TGTGCCAGCAGCTGGGACAGGGGTAGCAATCAGCCCCAGCATTTT

D: TRBD1
V: TRBV5-4
J: TRBJ1-3
size: -
CDR3: CASSPKPLTGGGNTIYF
DNA: TGTGCCAGCAGCCCGAAGCCTCTAACAGGGGGCGGAAACACCATATATTTT

D: -
V: TRBV28
J: TRBJ1-1
size: -
CDR3: CASEDTNTEAFF
DNA: TGTGCCAGCGAGGATACGAACACTGAAGCTTTCTTT

D: TRBD2
V: TRBV28
J: TRBJ2-3
size: few
CDR3: CASVTGGRGTDTQYF
DNA: TGTGCCAGCGTAACGGGAGGGCGGGGCACAGATACGCAGTATTTT

D: TRBD2
V: TRBV19
J: TRBJ2-1
size: -
CDR3: CASSSPGLAGRAYNEQFF
DNA: TGTGCCAGTAGTTCCCCGGGACTAGCGGGAAGGGCTTACAATGAGCAGTTCTTC

D: TRBD2
V: TRBV18
J: TRBJ2-1
size: -
CDR3: CASSLGLAGGRQFF
DNA: TGTGCCAGCTCACTCGGACTAGCGGGAGGGCGGCAGTTCTTC

D: -
V: TRBV18
J: TRBJ2-1
size: -
CDR3: CASSPPNQGDEQFF
DNA: TGTGCCAGCTCACCACCGAATCAGGGCGATGAGCAGTTCTTC

D: -
V: TRBV10-1
J: TRBJ2-1
size: few
CDR3: CASRPQGTKNEQFF
DNA: TGCGCCAGCAGACCTCAGGGAACCAAGAATGAGCAGTTCTTC

D: TRBD2
V: TRBV5-1
J: TRBJ2-7
size: few
CDR3: CASTLTSGSSYEQYF
DNA: TGCGCCAGCACCCTGACTAGCGGGTCTTCCTACGAGCAGTACTTC

D: TRBD2
V: TRBV28
J: TRBJ2-5
size: -
CDR3: CASSSGLATQETQYF
DNA: TGTGCCAGCAGTTCCGGACTAGCGACCCAAGAGACCCAGTACTTC

D: -
V: TRBV7-9
J: TRBJ1-4
size: -
CDR3: CASRPDTPTNEKLFF
DNA: TGTGCCAGCAGACCGGACACTCCAACTAATGAAAAACTGTTTTTT

D: -
V: TRBV7-6
J: TRBJ2-5
size: -
CDR3: CASSSTRSREQYF
DNA: TGTGCCAGCAGCTCGACCCGGTCTAGGGAGCAGTACTTC

D: -
V: TRBV2
J: TRBJ2-5
size: -
CDR3: CASRMAQETQYF
DNA: TGTGCCAGCAGGATGGCCCAAGAGACCCAGTACTTC

D: TRBD1
V: TRBV2
J: TRBJ1-1
size: -
CDR3: CASILGTGERAFF
DNA: TGTGCCAGCATCCTCGGGACAGGGGAGAGAGCTTTCTTT

D: -
V: TRBV4-3
J: TRBJ2-5
size: -
CDR3: CASSHPRAQETQYF
DNA: TGCGCCAGCAGCCACCCCCGCGCCCAAGAGACCCAGTACTTC

D: -
V: TRBV21-1
J: TRBJ2-7
size: few
CDR3: CASSKGDIGSYEQYF
DNA: TGTGCCAGCAGCAAAGGGGATATAGGGAGCTACGAGCAGTACTTC

D: -
V: TRBV19
J: TRBJ2-7
size: -
CDR3: CASSEAPSYEQYF
DNA: TGTGCCAGTAGTGAGGCACCGTCCTACGAGCAGTACTTC

D: -
V: TRBV7-2
J: TRBJ1-6
size: few
CDR3: CASSPRRDSPLHF
DNA: TGTGCCAGCAGCCCTCGACGGGATTCACCCCTCCACTTT

D: TRBD2
V: TRBV12-5
J: TRBJ2-7
size: -
CDR3: CASGSERDPYEQYF
DNA: TGTGCTAGTGGTTCAGAGCGGGATCCCTACGAGCAGTACTTC

D: -
V: TRBV7-2
J: TRBJ2-2
size: -
CDR3: CASSPVRANTGELFF
DNA: TGTGCCAGCAGCCCCGTCCGGGCGAACACCGGGGAGCTGTTTTTT